The 20 T cell receptor beta chains listed next were all sequenced from one sample in a study of blood T cell repertoires in COVID-19. TCRdb keeps only in-frame clones here, not all; method: immunoSEQ multiplex PCR. The table records roughly 190,000 clones, 85% to 90% of them present only once. What was sequenced was peripheral blood. The receptor source for this set is a woman in her sixties with COVID-19, enrolled during active disease.

The chain recombines TRBV24-1 with TRBJ1-2; TRBD1 is a possible D gene (5 bases). V lost 3 bases to trimming and J lost 4 bases, with 14 bases between them. Germline V CDR1 and CDR2: KGHDR, SFDVKD. This CDR3 contains 15 residues. The CDR3 spells CATSDPGGGSYGYTF. CDR3 coding DNA: TGTGCCACCAGTGATCCCGGGGGGGGAAGCTATGGCTACACCTTC.

The V call is TRBV6-2 or TRBV6-3, the J call TRBJ1-2; 7 bases match TRBD1. CDR1 MNHEY and CDR2 SVGEGT come from the germline V gene. The CDR3 is made up of 14 amino acids. The V and J ends lost 4 bases and 0 bases, in that order; junction bases with no gene match: 2. CDR3 DNA sequence: TGTGCCAGCAGTTTACAGGGGACTAACTATGGCTACACCTTC. It yields the protein CASSLQGTNYGYTF.

The chain couples TRBV4-1 to TRBJ2-7; no definite D call. This CDR3 is built from 15 residues. The V gene lost 4 bases and the J gene lost 0 bases, with 13 bases spanning the gap. CDR1 and CDR2 (germline): MGHRA, YSYEKL. DNA for the CDR3: TGCGCCAGCAGCCGAGATCCGGGTAGCTCCTACGAGCAGTACTTC. It translates to CASSRDPGSSYEQYF.

The gene calls are TRBV18 and TRBJ1-1; 8 bases agree with TRBD1. V lost 6 bases, J lost 0 bases, and 6 bases stayed unmatched. CDR1 and CDR2 from the germline V gene are KGHSH and LQKENI. The CDR3 totals 15 residues. CDR3 sequence (DNA): TGTGCCAGCTCGGATCAGGGGGCGTTGAACACTGAAGCTTTCTTT. Amino acids: CASSDQGALNTEAFF.

The chain recombines TRBV9 with TRBJ2-7, with D uncertain. The CDR3 sequence is 12 residues long. CDR1 is SGDLS, CDR2 YYNGEE, per germline. V lost 5 bases, J lost 4 bases, and 10 bases lay in between. DNA of the CDR3: TGTGCCAGCAGATTCTCGAGGTACGAGCAGTACTTC. Protein: CASRFSRYEQYF. The whole variable domain, remainder taken from reference TRBV9 and TRBJ2-7, is DSGVTQTPKHLITATGQRVTLRCSPRSGDLSVYWYQQSLDQGLQFLIQYYNGEERAKGNILERFSAQQFPDLHSELNLSSLELGDSALYFCASRFSRYEQYFGPGTRLTVT.

This clone was detected only once. The chain uses TRBV6-2 or TRBV6-3 and TRBJ2-1, with 13 nucleotides matching TRBD2. This CDR3 has 17 amino acids. CDR1 and CDR2 from the germline V gene are MNHEY and SVGEGT. V lost 2 bases and J lost 8; bases outside the gene matches: 9. DNA for the CDR3: TGTGCCAGCAGTTACCGAGGACTAGCGGGAGTTCCTTATGAGCAGTTCTTC. It codes for CASSYRGLAGVPYEQFF.

CDR3 sequence reads: CASSLAPGEGDTQYF. The CDR3 DNA is TGTGCCAGCAGCTTAGCGCCGGGAGAGGGAGATACGCAGTATTTT. The gene calls are TRBV7-2 and TRBJ2-3, with a tentative D call TRBD2 (6 bases). CDR1 and CDR2 (germline): SGHTA, FQGNSA. The CDR3 has 15 amino acids. Trimming cost V 0 bases and J 5 bases, with 12 bases left between them.

V and J are TRBV21-1 and TRBJ2-7; the D call in the table, TRBD2, was not verified against the DNA. TRBV21-1 is shown as a pseudogene. CDR3 size: 15 residues. CDR3: CASSKARVYSYEQYF. DNA for the CDR3: TGTGCCAGCAGCAAAGCGAGAGTCTACTCCTACGAGCAGTACTTC.

The rearrangement links TRBV4-3 to TRBJ1-2, with D possibly matching TRBD1 (5 bases). Between the trimmed V and J ends, which lost 0 bases and 2 bases, there was a span of 13 bases. This CDR3 contains 16 residues. Germline CDR1 LGHNA, CDR2 YSLEER. CDR3: CASSQERTIPNYGYTF. CDR3 nucleotides: TGCGCCAGCAGCCAAGAAAGGACAATTCCAAACTATGGCTACACCTTC.

V usage is TRBV19 and J usage is TRBJ2-7, with no clear D. CDR1 is LNHDA, CDR2 SQIVND, per germline (reference sequence). V lost 0 bases to trimming and J lost 3 bases, with 3 bases between them. The CDR3 is 12 amino acids. CDR3: CASSIDGYEQYF. The CDR3 DNA reads TGTGCCAGTAGTATAGACGGCTACGAGCAGTACTTC.

The chain recombines TRBV25-1 with TRBJ2-7; D might be TRBD1 (6 bases). The CDR3 totals 13 residues. The V gene lost 7 bases and the J gene lost 2 bases, with 12 bases spanning the gap. Germline loops: CDR1 MGHDK, CDR2 SYGVNS. Here the CDR3 reads CASTDSLPYEQYF. DNA of the CDR3: TGTGCCAGCACGGACAGCCTCCCCTACGAGCAGTACTTC.

The rearrangement links TRBV11-2 to TRBJ1-5; D gene ambiguous. In germline, CDR1 is SGHAT, CDR2 FQNNGV. V lost 5 bases, J lost 0 bases, and 11 bases lay in between. The CDR3 extends over 15 amino acids. CDR3 loop: CASSIGSFSNQPQHF. The CDR3 nucleotides are TGTGCCAGCAGCATCGGGTCCTTTAGCAATCAGCCCCAGCATTTT.

This clone has just one count. This chain links TRBV6-2 or TRBV6-3 with TRBJ2-1; D is perhaps TRBD1 (5 bases). The germline V gene has CDR1 MNHEY and CDR2 SVGEGT. This CDR3 is built from 16 residues. V was clipped by 4 bases and J by 3 bases, with 16 bases between them. In DNA form, the CDR3 reads TGTGCCAGCAGTTCAGGGAAGTTTATTGACTACAATGAGCAGTTCTTC. This codes for CASSSGKFIDYNEQFF.

V and J are TRBV6-5 and TRBJ1-2; D gene uncertain. Germline V gene sequence: CDR1 MNHEY, CDR2 SVGAGI. Trimming took off 8 bases at V and 4 bases at J, with 8 bases between the two ends. This CDR3 spans 11 amino acids. CDR3 residues: CASGTAYGYTF. CDR3 nucleotide sequence: TGTGCCAGCGGAACAGCCTATGGCTACACCTTC.

This clone occurred once. The genes are TRBV7-9 and TRBJ1-1, with TRBD1 matching 7 bases. The CDR3 is 15 amino acids. After removal of 5 bases from V and 3 bases from J, the junction contained 9 bases not matched to a gene. Germline-derived CDR1 and CDR2 are SEHNR and FQNEAQ (reference sequence). CDR3 loop: CASSVSGTADTEAFF. Written as DNA, the CDR3 is TGTGCCAGCAGCGTGTCCGGGACAGCAGACACTGAAGCTTTCTTT.

V gene TRBV13 combines with J gene TRBJ1-2; D call uncertain. From germline, CDR1 is PRHDT and CDR2 FYEKMQ (reference sequence). CDR3 size: 11 residues. Trimming took 4 bases from V and 2 from J, leaving 2 bases between them. The CDR3 coding sequence is TGTGCCAGCAGCTCAAACTATGGCTACACCTTC. As protein: CASSSNYGYTF.

This chain's CDR3 is CASSPGAKNIQYF. CDR3 DNA sequence: TGTGCCAGCAGTCCCGGGGCCAAAAACATTCAGTACTTC. V is TRBV12-3 or TRBV12-4 and J is TRBJ2-4; D gene uncertain. V lost 5 bases, J lost 1 base, and 6 bases lay in between. This CDR3 is 13 amino acids long.

The CDR3 nucleotides are TGTGCCAGCAGTGCCCGGACTAGCGGGACGAAGAATGAGCAGTTCTTC. Amino acid sequence: CASSARTSGTKNEQFF. This chain uses TRBV6-1 with TRBJ2-1; 12 nucleotides match TRBD2. Unmatched junction bases numbered 8, after V lost 4 bases and J lost 7 bases. The CDR3 sequence is 16 residues long. CDR1 and CDR2 (germline): MNHNS, SASEGT.

CDR3 loop: CASSFGTGSRGAGVPNEQFF. The CDR3 DNA reads TGTGCCAGTAGCTTCGGGACAGGGTCAAGAGGAGCGGGAGTTCCCAATGAGCAGTTCTTC. The J gene is TRBJ2-1, the V gene TRBV19; weak D call: TRBD1 (9 bases). Trimming pared 6 bases from V and 6 bases from J, leaving 33 bases between. Germline assignment: CDR1 LNHDA and CDR2 SQIVND (reference sequence). The CDR3 sequence is 20 residues long.

The chain couples TRBV28 to TRBJ1-3; a weak D match, TRBD1 (6 bases). Germline V gives CDR1 MDHEN, CDR2 SYDVKM. V dropped 3 bases and J dropped 4 bases, with 7 bases sitting between them. The CDR3 runs 13 residues. The CDR3: CASSFTGGNTIYF. CDR3 sequence (DNA): TGTGCCAGCAGTTTTACAGGGGGAAACACCATATATTTT.